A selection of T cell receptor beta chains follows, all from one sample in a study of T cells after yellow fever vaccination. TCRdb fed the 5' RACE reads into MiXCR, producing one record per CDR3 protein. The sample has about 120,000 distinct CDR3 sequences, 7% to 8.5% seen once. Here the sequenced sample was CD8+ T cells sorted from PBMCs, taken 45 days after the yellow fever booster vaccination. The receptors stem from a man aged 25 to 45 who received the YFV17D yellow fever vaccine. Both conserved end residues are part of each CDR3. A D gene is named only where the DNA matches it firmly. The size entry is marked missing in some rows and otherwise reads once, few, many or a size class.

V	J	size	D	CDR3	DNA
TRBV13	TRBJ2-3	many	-	CASSLGAAGHTDTQYF	TGTGCCAGCAGCTTAGGTGCAGCGGGACACACAGATACGCAGTATTTT
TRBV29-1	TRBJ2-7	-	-	CSVEDWQGSYYEQYF	TGCAGCGTTGAAGATTGGCAGGGCTCATACTACGAGCAGTACTTC
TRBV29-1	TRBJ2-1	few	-	CSGAGGTRIYNEQFF	TGCAGCGGTGCTGGCGGGACAAGGATCTACAATGAGCAGTTCTTC
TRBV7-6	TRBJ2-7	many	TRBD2	CASSLGAGVPYEQYF	TGTGCCAGCAGCCTGGGAGCGGGAGTGCCCTACGAGCAGTACTTC
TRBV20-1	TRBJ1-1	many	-	CSASVGGPEAFF	TGCAGTGCTAGTGTAGGGGGGCCTGAAGCTTTCTTT
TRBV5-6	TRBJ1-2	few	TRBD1	CASSTDRDDYGYTF	TGTGCCAGCAGCACAGACAGGGATGACTATGGCTACACCTTC
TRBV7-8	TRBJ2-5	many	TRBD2	CASGAGEETQYF	TGTGCCAGCGGAGCGGGAGAGGAGACCCAGTACTTC
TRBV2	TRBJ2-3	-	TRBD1	CAFRPGTGGMESTDTQYF	TGTGCCTTCAGACCCGGGACAGGTGGCATGGAAAGCACAGATACGCAGTATTTT
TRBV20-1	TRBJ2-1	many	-	CTQDEQFF	TGCACCCAGGATGAGCAGTTCTTC
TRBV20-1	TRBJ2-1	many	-	CSAGQEYNEQFF	TGCAGTGCTGGCCAGGAGTACAATGAGCAGTTCTTC
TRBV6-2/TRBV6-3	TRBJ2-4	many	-	CASGVGGAKNIQYF	TGTGCCAGCGGTGTAGGTGGGGCCAAAAACATTCAGTACTTC
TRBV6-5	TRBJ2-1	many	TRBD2	CASSFRGGNEQFF	TGTGCCAGCAGTTTCCGCGGGGGCAATGAGCAGTTCTTC
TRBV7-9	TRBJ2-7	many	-	CASSLGGDGGYEQYF	TGTGCCAGCAGCTTAGGAGGGGATGGAGGCTACGAGCAGTACTTC
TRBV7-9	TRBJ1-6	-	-	CASSLPDSPLHF	TGTGCCAGCAGCTTACCGGATTCACCCCTCCACTTT
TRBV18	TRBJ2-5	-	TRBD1	CASSPSLDRGETQYF	TGTGCCAGCTCACCGTCTTTAGACAGGGGAGAGACCCAGTACTTC
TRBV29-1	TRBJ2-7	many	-	CSAYGSPDLYEQYF	TGCAGCGCCTATGGAAGCCCAGACCTATACGAGCAGTACTTC
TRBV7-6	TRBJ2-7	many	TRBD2	CASSDPTGGYEQYF	TGTGCCAGCAGCGACCCCACGGGAGGTTACGAGCAGTACTTC
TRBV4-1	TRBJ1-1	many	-	CASSQGARDPNTEAFF	TGCGCCAGCAGCCAAGGCGCGAGGGACCCGAACACTGAAGCTTTCTTT
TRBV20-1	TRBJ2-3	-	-	CSARDNELAGRDTQYF	TGCAGTGCTAGAGATAATGAGTTAGCCGGCAGGGATACGCAGTATTTT
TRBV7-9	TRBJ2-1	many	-	CASSLAGGAYNEQFF	TGTGCCAGCAGCTTAGCGGGGGGAGCTTACAATGAGCAGTTCTTC
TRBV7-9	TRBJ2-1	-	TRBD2	CASSRLAGVPYNEQFF	TGTGCCAGCAGCCGCTTAGCGGGAGTCCCCTACAATGAGCAGTTCTTC
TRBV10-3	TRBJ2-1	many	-	CAIREAGTADNEQFF	TGTGCCATCAGGGAAGCAGGGACCGCGGACAATGAGCAGTTCTTC
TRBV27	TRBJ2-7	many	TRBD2	CASRSGSTEQYF	TGTGCCAGCAGGAGCGGGAGTACCGAGCAGTACTTC
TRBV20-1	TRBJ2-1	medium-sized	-	CSARDERAYNEQFF	TGCAGTGCTAGAGACGAACGAGCCTACAATGAGCAGTTCTTC
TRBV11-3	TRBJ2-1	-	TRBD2	CASSLAKGYGGGDEQFF	TGTGCCAGCAGCTTAGCCAAAGGATATGGCGGGGGGGATGAGCAGTTCTTC
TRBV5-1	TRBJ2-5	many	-	CASSGGTHAGETQYF	TGCGCCAGCAGCGGCGGGACTCATGCCGGAGAGACCCAGTACTTC